The rows below give T cell receptor beta chains drawn from one sample of a study of blood T cell repertoires in COVID-19. Clones were sequenced by immunoSEQ multiplex PCR, and TCRdb holds only the in-frame ones, with some missing. The table has approximately 49,000 clones, over 75% seen once. Sequenced sample: peripheral blood. The receptors stem from a man in his fifties or sixties with active COVID-19. Each CDR3 is given with its conserved first and last residue. A D gene is named only where the DNA matches it firmly. Expanded clones are given a class, and other clones once, few, many or no size at all.

v_gene,abundance,d_gene,j_gene,CDR3aa,CDR3nt
TRBV9,-,-,TRBJ2-3,CASSKIQDTQYF,TGTGCCAGCAGCAAAATCCAGGATACGCAGTATTTT
TRBV2,-,TRBD2,TRBJ2-1,CASTPSGGPYNEQFF,TGTGCCAGCACCCCAAGCGGGGGACCATACAATGAGCAGTTCTTC
TRBV27,-,-,TRBJ1-2,CASSSLPGLSGYTF,TGTGCCAGCAGTTCCCTACCAGGACTTTCTGGCTACACCTTC
TRBV6-5,-,TRBD1,TRBJ2-7,CASSSLWDSLYEQYF,TGTGCCAGCAGTTCCCTCTGGGACAGTCTCTACGAGCAGTACTTC
TRBV6-5,-,-,TRBJ1-5,CASSYQDNQPQHF,TGTGCCAGCAGTTACCAGGACAATCAGCCCCAGCATTTT
TRBV24-1,-,TRBD2,TRBJ2-1,CATSDFSSGGTHEQFF,TGTGCCACCAGTGATTTCTCTAGCGGGGGGACCCATGAGCAGTTCTTC
TRBV11-2,medium-sized,-,TRBJ1-2,CASSSQEHYGYTF,TGTGCCAGCAGCTCCCAGGAACACTATGGCTACACCTTC
TRBV10-1,once,-,TRBJ2-3,CASSELVFPQYF,TGCGCCAGCAGTGAGTTAGTTTTCCCGCAGTATTTT
TRBV18,-,TRBD2,TRBJ2-5,CASSPQRGQETQYF,TGTGCCAGCTCACCACAGCGGGGCCAAGAGACCCAGTACTTC
TRBV5-5,-,TRBD1,TRBJ2-7,CASSLVPGQTYEQYF,TGTGCCAGCAGCTTGGTCCCGGGACAGACCTACGAGCAGTACTTC
TRBV6-2/TRBV6-3,once,TRBD2,TRBJ2-3,CASSVSGGTDTQYF,TGTGCCAGCAGCGTTAGCGGGGGCACAGATACGCAGTATTTT
TRBV7-2,-,-,TRBJ1-2,CASSLASTDYGYTF,TGTGCCAGCAGCTTAGCGTCGACTGACTATGGCTACACCTTC
TRBV5-4,-,-,TRBJ2-7,CASSTYRSSYEQYF,TGTGCCAGCAGCACCTACAGATCATCCTACGAGCAGTACTTC
TRBV9,-,-,TRBJ2-1,CASSVAGNEQFF,TGTGCCAGCAGCGTAGCAGGGAATGAGCAGTTCTTC
TRBV4-2,-,-,TRBJ2-3,CASSQGGLSTRLLITDTQYF,TGTGCCAGCAGCCAAGGGGGACTCTCAACACGCCTCTTAATCACAGATACGCAGTATTTT
TRBV2,-,-,TRBJ1-2,CASSVTQSGYTF,TGTGCCAGCAGTGTGACTCAATCCGGCTACACCTTC
TRBV5-1,-,TRBD1,TRBJ2-3,CASSLETGLDPQYF,TGCGCCAGCAGCTTGGAGACAGGGCTTGATCCGCAGTATTTT
TRBV19,-,-,TRBJ2-1,CASSGVSYNEQFF,TGTGCCAGTAGCGGGGTCTCCTACAATGAGCAGTTCTTC
TRBV6-5,-,TRBD1,TRBJ1-1,CASSRQGEAFF,TGTGCCAGCAGTAGACAGGGTGAAGCTTTCTTT
TRBV19,-,TRBD1,TRBJ1-2,CASSKQGIRYGYTF,TGTGCCAGTAGTAAACAGGGGATTCGTTATGGCTACACCTTC
TRBV7-2,-,-,TRBJ1-4,CASSLQTALANEKLFF,TGTGCCAGCAGCTTACAGACAGCACTGGCTAATGAAAAACTGTTTTTT
TRBV11-3,-,TRBD2,TRBJ2-5,CASSPTTSVETQYF,TGTGCCAGCAGCCCAACGACTAGCGTGGAGACCCAGTACTTC
TRBV5-5,-,-,TRBJ1-1,CASSLEGQRNTEAFF,TGTGCCAGCAGCTTGGAAGGACAGCGGAACACTGAAGCTTTCTTT
TRBV27,-,TRBD2,TRBJ2-3,CASSFSGRSTDTQYF,TGTGCCAGCAGTTTTAGCGGGAGGAGCACAGATACGCAGTATTTT
TRBV7-9,-,TRBD1,TRBJ1-2,CASSPGGSTGVYGYTF,TGTGCCAGCAGCCCAGGGGGGTCAACGGGGGTATATGGCTACACCTTC
TRBV7-6,-,TRBD2,TRBJ2-3,CASSLGGLAGVDTQYF,TGTGCCAGCAGCTTAGGTGGACTAGCGGGAGTCGATACGCAGTATTTT
TRBV9,-,-,TRBJ2-2,CASSVAGINTGELFF,TGTGCCAGCAGCGTAGCCGGGATAAACACCGGGGAGCTGTTTTTT
TRBV19,-,TRBD1,TRBJ1-1,CASRQGGLMNTEAFF,TGTGCCAGCAGACAGGGTGGACTCATGAACACTGAAGCTTTCTTT
TRBV29-1,-,-,TRBJ1-2,CSVSAGNHGYTF,TGCAGCGTTAGTGCAGGGAACCATGGCTACACCTTC
TRBV7-2,-,-,TRBJ2-1,CASSRVWADEQFF,TGTGCCAGCAGCCGCGTTTGGGCCGATGAGCAGTTCTTC
TRBV13,-,-,TRBJ1-2,CASSEGGGYYGYTF,TGTGCCAGCAGCGAGGGAGGGGGTTACTATGGCTACACCTTC
TRBV3-1/TRBV3-2,-,TRBD1,TRBJ2-1,CASSQNHRGEQFF,TGTGCCAGCAGCCAAAACCACAGGGGCGAGCAGTTCTTC
TRBV6-4,once,-,TRBJ1-6,CASRTDPNSPLHF,TGTGCCAGCCGGACAGACCCAAATTCACCCCTCCACTTT
TRBV4-1,-,TRBD2,TRBJ2-1,CASGLAGGLEQFF,TGCGCCAGTGGACTAGCGGGGGGGTTAGAGCAGTTCTTC
TRBV13,few,TRBD2,TRBJ2-3,CASSPSLARALWDTQYF,TGTGCCAGCAGCCCATCACTAGCGCGGGCCCTCTGGGATACGCAGTATTTT
TRBV18,-,TRBD1,TRBJ2-1,CASSPGQYNEQFF,TGTGCCAGCTCCCCGGGACAGTACAATGAGCAGTTCTTC
TRBV5-4,-,TRBD2,TRBJ2-1,CASSAGGGSSYNEQFF,TGTGCCAGCAGCGCAGGCGGGGGGAGCTCCTACAATGAGCAGTTCTTC
TRBV5-1,once,-,TRBJ2-7,CASSPGGQQTYEQYF,TGCGCCAGCAGTCCCGGGGGACAGCAGACCTACGAGCAGTACTTC
TRBV30,-,TRBD1,TRBJ1-4,CAWGDSPAEKLFF,TGTGCCTGGGGGGACAGCCCGGCTGAAAAACTGTTTTTT
TRBV6-6,-,-,TRBJ2-2,CASRPPGQNTGELFF,TGTGCCAGCAGACCGCCGGGACAAAACACCGGGGAGCTGTTTTTT
TRBV6-1,-,-,TRBJ2-2,CASSEALLGPYTGELFF,TGTGCCAGCAGTGAAGCGCTTCTTGGGCCTTACACCGGGGAGCTGTTTTTT
TRBV11-2,-,-,TRBJ2-5,CASSLVDRDTLQETQYF,TGTGCCAGCAGCTTAGTAGACCGGGACACCCTTCAAGAGACCCAGTACTTC
TRBV2,-,-,TRBJ1-1,CASSDRGKNTEAFF,TGTGCCAGCAGTGACCGAGGGAAGAACACTGAAGCTTTCTTT
TRBV7-2,-,-,TRBJ2-2,CASSLDQGYGELFF,TGTGCCAGCAGCTTGGATCAGGGGTACGGGGAGCTGTTTTTT
TRBV29-1,once,TRBD1,TRBJ2-2,CSVIPQGITGELFF,TGCAGCGTTATTCCACAGGGGATCACCGGGGAGCTGTTTTTT
TRBV19,-,TRBD2,TRBJ2-7,CASRASGSSYEQYF,TGTGCCAGTAGAGCCAGCGGGAGCTCCTACGAGCAGTACTTC
TRBV6-2/TRBV6-3,-,-,TRBJ1-5,CASSYSGKLYSNQPQHF,TGTGCCAGCAGTTACTCCGGGAAGTTATATAGCAATCAGCCCCAGCATTTT
TRBV6-5,-,-,TRBJ2-2,CASSLVRNTGELFF,TGTGCCAGCAGCCTCGTCCGGAACACCGGGGAGCTGTTTTTT
TRBV7-9,-,-,TRBJ1-4,CASSLDGGDEKLFF,TGTGCCAGCAGCTTGGATGGAGGGGATGAAAAACTGTTTTTT